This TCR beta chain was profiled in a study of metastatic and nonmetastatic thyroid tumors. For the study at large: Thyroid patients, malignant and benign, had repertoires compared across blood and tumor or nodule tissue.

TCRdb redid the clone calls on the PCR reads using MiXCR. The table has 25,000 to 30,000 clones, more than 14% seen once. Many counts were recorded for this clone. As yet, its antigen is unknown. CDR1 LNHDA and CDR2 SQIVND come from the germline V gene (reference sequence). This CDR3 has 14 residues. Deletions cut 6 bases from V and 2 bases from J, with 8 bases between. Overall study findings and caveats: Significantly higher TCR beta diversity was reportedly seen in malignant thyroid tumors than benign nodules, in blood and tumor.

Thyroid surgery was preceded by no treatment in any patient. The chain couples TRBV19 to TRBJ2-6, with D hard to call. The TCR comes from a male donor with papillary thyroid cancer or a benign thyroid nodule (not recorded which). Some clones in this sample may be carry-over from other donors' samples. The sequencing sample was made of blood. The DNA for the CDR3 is TGTGCCAGTAGGTGGGCCCCTGGGGCCAACGTCCTGACTTTC. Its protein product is CASRWAPGANVLTF.